One sample yielded the 28 T cell receptor beta chains listed below, sequenced in a study of blood T cell repertoires in COVID-19. Libraries were prepared by immunoSEQ multiplex PCR; TCRdb keeps only in-frame clonotypes and omits some of them. This table has 150,000 or so clones, about 83% appearing once. Material: peripheral blood. The receptors come from a human donor in a cohort sampled during active COVID-19.

The rearrangement uses TRBV1 and TRBJ2-5; the table's D call of TRBD2 was not tested on the DNA. TRBV1 is a pseudogene. The CDR3 runs 14 residues. The chain's CDR3 is CTSSPRGGRETQYF. CDR3 sequence (DNA): TGCACCAGCAGCCCCCGGGGGGGGAGGGAGACCCAGTACTTC.

The gene calls are TRBV5-1 and TRBJ2-6; 8 nucleotides line up with TRBD1. The CDR3 has 16 residues. Germline CDR1 SGHRS, CDR2 YFSETQ. J gave up 0 bases and V 3 bases, and 2 bases lay outside the gene matches. CDR3 sequence (DNA): TGCGCCAGCAGCTCCACAGGGGGCTCTGGGGCCAACGTCCTGACTTTC. Translation: CASSSTGGSGANVLTF.

In the case of this clone: This may stem from a read error, because a much larger clone lies one nucleotide away. The same CDR3 is also encoded by other DNA sequences in this sample. The chain recombines TRBV19 with TRBJ2-7; 8 bases agree with TRBD1. The germline CDR1 and CDR2 sequences are LNHDA and SQIVND (reference sequence). This CDR3 region has 14 residues. The CDR3 DNA reads TGTGCTAGTAGTCCAGGGACAGGAACCTACGAGCAGTACTTC. Translation gives CASSPGTGTYEQYF. Full variable domain (rest looked up from reference TRBV19 and TRBJ2-7): DGGITQSPKYLFRKEGQNVTLSCEQNLNHDAMYWYRQDPGQGLRLIYYSQIVNDFQKGDIAEGYSVSREKKESFPLTVTSAQKNPTAFYLCASSPGTGTYEQYFGPGTRLTVT.

The chain joins TRBV5-1 to TRBJ2-2, with 8 bases fitting TRBD2. This CDR3 spans 15 amino acids. V was pared by 5 bases and J by 0 bases, with 3 bases of the junction left unmatched. Per the germline V gene, CDR1 is SGHRS and CDR2 is YFSETQ. For the CDR3, the DNA is TGCGCCAGCAGTGCACTAGCGGCGAACACCGGGGAGCTGTTTTTT. Translated: CASSALAANTGELFF.

The V call is TRBV27, the J call TRBJ2-1; the match to TRBD2 covers 12 bases. This CDR3 region has 16 residues. Germline CDR1 is MNHEY and CDR2 is SMNVEV (reference sequence). Trimming removed 0 bases from V and 9 bases from J; junction bases left unmatched: 6. The CDR3 sequence is CASSLSSLAGGPEQFF. Written as DNA, the CDR3 is TGTGCCAGCAGTTTATCTTCACTAGCGGGAGGCCCTGAGCAGTTCTTC.

J is TRBJ1-1 and V is TRBV12-3 or TRBV12-4; weak D call: TRBD1 (6 bases). The ends were cut back, 3 bases at V and 6 bases at J, with 8 bases in the middle. The CDR3 sequence is 12 residues long. The CDR3 DNA reads as TGTGCCAGCAGTTTCGCAGGGGCTGAAGCTTTCTTT. Its protein is CASSFAGAEAFF.

This clone was seen just once. The same CDR3 can be traced to other DNA sequences in this sample. The J gene is TRBJ2-5, the V gene TRBV5-1; weak D call: TRBD2 (6 bases). With 0 bases removed from V and 5 bases from J, the gap between germline ends came to 8 bases. CDR1 and CDR2 from the germline V gene are SGHRS and YFSETQ. This CDR3 contains 13 residues. DNA of the CDR3: TGCGCCAGCAGCTTGGGAGGGAGGGAGACCCAGTACTTC. This gives the protein CASSLGGRETQYF.

This chain connects TRBV19 to TRBJ1-2, with D perhaps matching TRBD1 (6 bases). CDR1 LNHDA and CDR2 SQIVND come from the germline V gene (reference sequence). V was clipped by 3 bases and J by 4 bases, with 9 bases between them. This CDR3 has 13 amino acids. The CDR3 reads CASSMTGLYGYTF. CDR3 nucleotides: TGTGCCAGTAGTATGACAGGTCTCTATGGCTACACCTTC.

The gene calls are TRBV28 and TRBJ2-7; possible D gene TRBD1, 6 bases. Germline V CDR1 and CDR2: MDHEN, SYDVKM. V was shortened by 7 bases and J by 2 bases, with 15 bases between the two germline ends. CDR3 length equals 14 residues. CDR3 sequence: CASNLQGNPYEQYF. DNA for the CDR3: TGTGCCAGCAACCTACAGGGTAACCCCTACGAGCAGTACTTC.

The gene calls are TRBV12-3 or TRBV12-4 and TRBJ1-5; D ambiguous. The CDR3 has 13 residues. With 4 bases removed from V and 11 bases from J, the gap between germline ends came to 15 bases. The CDR3, as DNA: TGTGCCAGCAGTTCCCCGCCGACTTGGACCCAGCATTTT. The encoded protein is CASSSPPTWTQHF.

This chain connects TRBV6-6 to TRBJ2-7; TRBD2 agrees at 7 bases. The germline gives CDR1 MNHNY, CDR2 SVGAGI (reference sequence). This CDR3 is 15 amino acids long. V lost 5 bases, J lost 3 bases, and 10 bases stayed unmatched. CDR3 region: CASSLAQRGYYEQYF. CDR3 coding DNA: TGTGCCAGCAGTCTTGCCCAGCGGGGTTACTACGAGCAGTACTTC.

This clone was seen only once. The chain carries TRBV5-3 and TRBJ2-7, with TRBD1 matching over 8 bases. TRBV5-3 falls under the ORF class, with uncertain function. The CDR3 is made up of 16 amino acids. Trimming at V came to 2 bases and at J to 0 bases, leaving 7 bases not matched to a gene. CDR3 DNA sequence: TGTGCCAGAAGCTTAGCTAGACAGGGGAGCTCCTACGAGCAGTACTTC. This gives the protein CARSLARQGSSYEQYF.

The V gene is TRBV14, the J gene TRBJ1-1, with D maybe TRBD1 (5 bases). Trimming stripped 1 base from V and 1 base from J, with 13 bases between. The CDR3 sequence is 16 residues long. Germline CDR1 is SGHDN and CDR2 is FVKESK. CDR3 nucleotides: TGTGCCAGCAGCCAAGGGGCTGGACACCCGAACACTGAAGCTTTCTTT. It codes for CASSQGAGHPNTEAFF.

This clone was recorded only once. The V gene is TRBV6-2 or TRBV6-3, the J gene TRBJ1-5; 8 positions match TRBD1. Germline assignment: CDR1 MNHEY and CDR2 SVGEGT. CDR3 length equals 15 residues. V was clipped by 4 bases and J by 1 base; unmatched bases: 3. The CDR3 DNA is TGTGCCAGCAGTTCCGGACAGGGAAGCAATCAGCCCCAGCATTTT. Translation: CASSSGQGSNQPQHF.

V usage is TRBV7-3 and J usage is TRBJ1-3, with 8 bases that match TRBD1. This CDR3 comprises 17 residues. Looked up from germline, CDR1 is SGHTA and CDR2 is FQGTGA. The trim removed 5 bases at V and 3 bases at J, leaving 12 bases unmatched. CDR3 sequence (DNA): TGTGCCAGCAGCCTAAAAGGTCAGGGGGCGGATGGAAACACCATATATTTT. Amino acids: CASSLKGQGADGNTIYF.

The chain combines TRBV6-5 with TRBJ2-7; 9 nucleotides line up with TRBD1. The CDR3 covers 15 residues. The junction had 2 bases not matched to a gene; V was cut back by 2 bases and J by 0 bases. Germline CDR1 and CDR2: MNHEY and SVGAGI. Here the CDR3 reads CASSYTGGLSYEQYF. CDR3 coding DNA: TGTGCCAGCAGTTACACAGGGGGCCTCTCCTACGAGCAGTACTTC.

The chain joins TRBV10-1 to TRBJ2-7; 7 bases fit TRBD1. There are 15 residues in the CDR3. Germline lookup yields CDR1 WNHNN and CDR2 SYGVQD (reference sequence). Trimming removed 3 bases from V and 1 base from J; junction bases left unmatched: 6. CDR3: CASSDRTGKSYEQYF. CDR3 in DNA: TGCGCCAGCAGTGATCGGACAGGAAAATCCTACGAGCAGTACTTC.

This clone was observed once. The chain joins TRBV10-2 to TRBJ2-1; 9 bases map to TRBD2. This CDR3 comprises 14 residues. The germline CDR1 and CDR2 sequences are WSHSY and SAAADI. V gave up 8 bases and J gave up 10 bases; unmatched junction bases: 12. CDR3: CASSHQREVREQFF. The CDR3 DNA follows: TGCGCCAGCTCTCACCAGCGGGAGGTTCGGGAGCAGTTCTTC.

V is TRBV3-1 (or the pseudogene TRBV3-2) and J is TRBJ1-1; D may be TRBD1 (5 bases). The ends were cut back, 0 bases at V and 6 bases at J, with 14 bases in the middle. The CDR3 length is 15 residues. CDR1 LGHDT and CDR2 YNNKEL come from the germline V gene (reference sequence). In nucleotides, the CDR3 is TGTGCCAGCAGCCAAGATCTGGACACCTCTTCTGAAGCTTTCTTT. Translated, it gives CASSQDLDTSSEAFF.

Note on this clone: The junction does not match germline at one end; this may be a read error. The chain recombines TRBV7-7 with TRBJ2-1; 9 bases agree with TRBD1. CDR3 length: 15 amino acids. From germline, CDR1 is SSHAT and CDR2 FNYEAQ (reference sequence). The chain's CDR3 is CASSHGTGFQVEQFF. The CDR3 region has the DNA TGTGCTAGCAGCCACGGGACAGGGTTTCAGGTTGAGCAGTTCTTC.

The rearrangement joins TRBV28 to TRBJ2-1; 8 bases line up with TRBD1. Germline CDR1 and CDR2: MDHEN and SYDVKM. CDR3 length: 15 amino acids. V gave up 2 bases and J gave up 4 bases; unmatched junction bases: 4. The CDR3 DNA is TGTGCCAGCAGTTTACAGGGGGCGCTTTACAATGAGCAGTTCTTC. Residues: CASSLQGALYNEQFF.

This chain uses TRBV7-6 with TRBJ2-1, with 13 bases fitting TRBD2. The CDR3 spans 15 residues. Germline V CDR1 and CDR2: SGHVS, FNYEAQ. The junction had 6 bases not matched to a gene; V was cut back by 5 bases and J by 8 bases. CDR3 sequence reads: CASSNTSGGAYEQFF. The CDR3 nucleotides are TGTGCCAGCAGCAACACTAGCGGGGGGGCCTATGAGCAGTTCTTC.

This chain uses TRBV29-1 with TRBJ2-3, with TRBD1 matching 7 bases. J gave up 2 bases and V 6 bases, and 11 bases lay outside the gene matches. The length of the CDR3 is 15 residues. Germline V gene data show CDR1 as SQVTM and CDR2 as ANQGSEA. The CDR3 region has the DNA TGCAGCGTCGGGGAGACAGGGCCAAACACAGATACGCAGTATTTT. Its translation: CSVGETGPNTDTQYF.

This chain links TRBV5-5 with TRBJ1-1, with 7 bases fitting TRBD1. Germline-derived CDR1 and CDR2 are SGHKS and YYEKEE (reference sequence). The CDR3 extends over 17 amino acids. V lost 4 bases to trimming and J lost 1 base; unmatched junction nucleotides: 13. Written as DNA, the CDR3 is TGTGCCAGCAGCACTAACAGGGGTGAGTATCCGAACACTGAAGCTTTCTTT. The encoded protein is CASSTNRGEYPNTEAFF.

DNA for the CDR3: TGTGCCAGCAGCTTAGCGGGGAGGGACACCGACCGTAATTCACCCCTCCACTTT. This sequence encodes CASSLAGRDTDRNSPLHF. The chain carries TRBV11-3 and TRBJ1-6, with D possibly matching TRBD1 (6 bases). The V end lost 1 base, the J end lost 6 bases, and 19 bases lay between the germline ends. From germline, CDR1 is SGHNT and CDR2 YENEEA. The length of the CDR3 is 18 residues.

Only a few counts were recorded for this clone. Mismatch with germline at one junction end may stem from a read error. The chain carries TRBV19 and TRBJ1-2, with 7 bases lining up with TRBD1. The CDR3 totals 13 residues. Germline CDR1 and CDR2: LNHDA and SQIVND (reference sequence). In nucleotides, the CDR3 is TGTGCCAGCAGTAGACAGGGTGGCTATGGCTACACCTTC. This translates into CASSRQGGYGYTF. Full variable domain (remainder filled in from reference TRBV19 and TRBJ1-2): DGGITQSPKYLFRKEGQNVTLSCEQNLNHDAMYWYRQDPGQGLRLIYYSQIVNDFQKGDIAEGYSVSREKKESFPLTVTSAQKNPTAFYLCASSRQGGYGYTFGSGTRLTVV.

This sequence joins TRBV2 and TRBJ1-1; no definite D call. The germline V gene encodes CDR1 SNHLY and CDR2 FYNNEI. There are 13 residues in the CDR3. The V end lost 7 bases, the J end lost 1 base, and 10 bases lay between the germline ends. For the CDR3, the DNA is TGTGCCAGCAAAAAGACTGGGAACACTGAAGCTTTCTTT. Protein: CASKKTGNTEAFF.

CDR3 nucleotides: TGTGCCAGCAGTGAACAGGGCATGGAGATTGGCTACACCTTC. It encodes CASSEQGMEIGYTF. This chain uses TRBV2 with TRBJ1-2; D possibly corresponds to TRBD1 (5 bases). V lost 2 bases to trimming and J lost 7 bases, with 14 bases between them. The CDR3 has 14 residues. CDR1 and CDR2 from the germline V gene are SNHLY and FYNNEI.